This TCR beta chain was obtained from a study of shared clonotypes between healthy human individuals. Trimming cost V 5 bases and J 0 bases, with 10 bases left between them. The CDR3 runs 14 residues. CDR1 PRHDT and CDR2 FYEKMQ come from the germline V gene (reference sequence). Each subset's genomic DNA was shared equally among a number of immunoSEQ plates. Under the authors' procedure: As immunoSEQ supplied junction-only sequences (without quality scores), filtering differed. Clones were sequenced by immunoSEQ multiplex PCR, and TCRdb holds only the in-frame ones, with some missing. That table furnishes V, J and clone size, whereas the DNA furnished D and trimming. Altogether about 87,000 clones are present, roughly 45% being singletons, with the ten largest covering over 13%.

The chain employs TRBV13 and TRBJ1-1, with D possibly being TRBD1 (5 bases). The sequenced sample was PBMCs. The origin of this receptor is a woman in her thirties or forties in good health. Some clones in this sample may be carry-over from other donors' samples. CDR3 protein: CASSVTTVNTEAFF. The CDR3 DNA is TGTGCCAGCAGCGTTACGACAGTGAACACTGAAGCTTTCTTT.